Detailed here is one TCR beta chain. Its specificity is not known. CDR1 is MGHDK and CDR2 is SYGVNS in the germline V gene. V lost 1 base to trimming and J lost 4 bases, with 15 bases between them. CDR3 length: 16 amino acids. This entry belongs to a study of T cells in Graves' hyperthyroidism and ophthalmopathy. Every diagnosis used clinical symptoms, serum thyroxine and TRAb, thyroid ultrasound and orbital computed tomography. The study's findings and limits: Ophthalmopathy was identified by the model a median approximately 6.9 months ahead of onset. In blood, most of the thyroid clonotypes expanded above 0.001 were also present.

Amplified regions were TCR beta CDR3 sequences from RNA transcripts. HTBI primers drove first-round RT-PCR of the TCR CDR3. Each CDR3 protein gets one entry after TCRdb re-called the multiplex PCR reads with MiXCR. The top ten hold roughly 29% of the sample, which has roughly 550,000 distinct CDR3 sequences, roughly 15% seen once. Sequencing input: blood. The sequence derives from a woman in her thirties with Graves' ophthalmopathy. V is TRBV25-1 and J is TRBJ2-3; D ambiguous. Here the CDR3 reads CASSELANYLPDTQYF. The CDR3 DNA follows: TGTGCCAGCAGTGAATTGGCCAACTACCTTCCAGATACGCAGTATTTT.